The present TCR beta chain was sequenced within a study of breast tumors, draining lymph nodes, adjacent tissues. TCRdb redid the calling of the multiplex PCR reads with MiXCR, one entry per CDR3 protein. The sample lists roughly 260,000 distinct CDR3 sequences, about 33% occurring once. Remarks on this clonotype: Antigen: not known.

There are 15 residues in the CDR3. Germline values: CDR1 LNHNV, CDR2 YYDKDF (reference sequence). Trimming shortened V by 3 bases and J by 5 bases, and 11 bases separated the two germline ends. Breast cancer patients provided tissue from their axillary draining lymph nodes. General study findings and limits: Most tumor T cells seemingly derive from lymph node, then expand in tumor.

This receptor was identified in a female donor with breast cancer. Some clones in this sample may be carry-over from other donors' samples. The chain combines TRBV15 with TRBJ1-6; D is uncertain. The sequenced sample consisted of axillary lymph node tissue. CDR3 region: CATSSTGIDNSPLHF. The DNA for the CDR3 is TGTGCCACCAGCAGCACCGGGATCGATAATTCACCCCTCCACTTT. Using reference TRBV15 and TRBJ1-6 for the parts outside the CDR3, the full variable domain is DAMVIQNPRYQVTQFGKPVTLSCSQTLNHNVMYWYQQKSSQAPKLLFHYYDKDFNNEADTPDNFQSRRPNTSFCFLDIRSPGLGDTAMYLCATSSTGIDNSPLHFGNGTRLTVT.